This TCR beta chain was observed in a study of blood T cells in healthy people across ages. The authors ran a second PCR of 7 to 11 cycles using a sample-barcoded 5' primer and a J-beta primer mix. Each of the cDNA molecules was tagged by a template-switch adaptor with 12 random nucleotides. Via MiXCR, TCRdb re-called the 5' RACE reads, giving one row per CDR3 protein. The table shows approximately 760,000 distinct CDR3 sequences, with around a quarter occurring only once. The sample was also linked to a second study, of T cells of mothers and their children. This second study notes: Every mother supplied over 9 million TCR beta CDR3 reads and every child 2.5 million to 3.5 million.

This clonotype originated in a boy between 10 and 17 years old in good health. What was sequenced was blood.

This CDR3 reads CASSPGPAGETQYF. CDR3 in DNA: TGCGCCAGCAGCCCCGGGCCCGCAGGAGAGACCCAGTACTTC. The chain joins TRBV5-1 to TRBJ2-5; no reliable D call. The CDR3 is 14 residues long. CDR1 and CDR2 from the germline V gene are SGHRS and YFSETQ. V gave up 4 bases and J gave up 4 bases, with 14 bases separating them.